Each of the 25 T cell receptor beta chains below was sequenced from the same sample in a study of blood T cell repertoires in COVID-19. Clones were sequenced by immunoSEQ multiplex PCR, and TCRdb holds only the in-frame ones, with some missing. This table holds hundreds of thousands of clones, roughly 87% found once. Sequences were obtained from peripheral blood. Receptors were obtained from a man aged 55 to 70 who had recovered from COVID-19.

V usage is TRBV2 and J usage is TRBJ2-7; 7 nucleotides align to TRBD1. After removal of 11 bases from V and 1 base from J, the junction contained 5 bases not matched to a gene. This CDR3 has 12 amino acids. Germline V lookup: CDR1 SNHLY, CDR2 FYNNEI. The CDR3 loop is CAGRDSSYEQYF. DNA of the CDR3: TGTGCCGGAAGGGACAGTTCCTACGAGCAGTACTTC.

The chain recombines TRBV10-3 with TRBJ1-1; D possibly corresponds to TRBD1 (5 bases). The length of the CDR3 is 13 residues. The V end was cut by 6 bases, the J end by 1 base, with 9 bases between. The V gene's germline CDR1 is ENHRY and CDR2 SYGVKD. The CDR3 DNA is TGTGCCATCAGGACCACAGGGAACACTGAAGCTTTCTTT. Translated: CAIRTTGNTEAFF.

The V call is TRBV9, the J call TRBJ2-1; 9 nucleotides line up with TRBD1. CDR1 SGDLS and CDR2 YYNGEE come from the germline V gene. V gave up 4 bases and J gave up 4 bases; unmatched junction bases: 21. The CDR3 is 20 amino acids. The DNA of the CDR3 is TGTGCCAGCAGCTTAGCAGAGGGCGGGTTGGGACAGGGAAGATACAATGAGCAGTTCTTC. This sequence encodes CASSLAEGGLGQGRYNEQFF.

The chain links TRBV20-1 to TRBJ2-5, with D uncertain. From germline, CDR1 is DFQATT and CDR2 SNEGSKA (reference sequence). With 6 bases removed from V and 5 bases from J, the gap between germline ends came to 10 bases. The CDR3 sequence is 11 residues long. The CDR3: CSADHRETQYF. In DNA, the CDR3 is TGCAGTGCCGATCATCGGGAGACCCAGTACTTC.

J is TRBJ1-1 and V is TRBV11-1, with D hard to call. The V end was cut by 3 bases, the J end by 1 base, with 6 bases between. This CDR3 has 13 amino acids. Germline V gene sequence: CDR1 SGHAT, CDR2 FQDESV (reference sequence). CDR3 residues: CASSFGRNTEAFF. The CDR3 DNA is TGTGCCAGCAGCTTTGGGCGGAACACTGAAGCTTTCTTT.

V and J are TRBV4-1 and TRBJ1-1; D is unclear. The CDR3 covers 16 residues. The germline V gene encodes CDR1 MGHRA and CDR2 YSYEKL. With 1 base removed from V and 1 base from J, the gap between germline ends came to 13 bases. The CDR3 nucleotides read TGCGCCAGCAGCCAAGTTTATCCGACAACGAACACTGAAGCTTTCTTT. Encoded protein: CASSQVYPTTNTEAFF.

A single count supports this clone. The gene calls are TRBV21-1 and TRBJ1-1; the table calls TRBD1, which could not be checked here. TRBV21-1 is labeled a pseudogene. The CDR3 runs to 14 residues. CDR3 region: CASSRQGQNTEAFF. CDR3 nucleotide sequence: TGTGCCAGCAGCAGGCAGGGTCAAAACACTGAAGCTTTCTTT.

This CDR3 is CSASRAGNEQFF. Written as DNA, the CDR3 is TGCAGTGCTAGTAGAGCTGGCAATGAGCAGTTCTTC. This rearrangement joins TRBV20-1 to TRBJ2-1, with D uncertain. CDR1 is DFQATT and CDR2 is SNEGSKA in the germline V gene (reference sequence). The CDR3 spans 12 residues. Deletions cut 3 bases from V and 6 bases from J, with 9 bases between.

V is TRBV4-1 and J is TRBJ1-4; D is unresolved. Germline V gene lookup returns CDR1 MGHRA and CDR2 YSYEKL. CDR3 length equals 15 residues. Trimming left V 0 bases short and J 0 bases short, with 5 bases between. The CDR3 sequence: CASSQDIATNEKLFF. The CDR3, as DNA: TGCGCCAGCAGCCAAGACATTGCAACTAATGAAAAACTGTTTTTT.

The sample holds one count of this clone. This rearrangement joins TRBV30 to TRBJ2-2; 10 bases line up with TRBD2. This CDR3 spans 16 amino acids. J was trimmed by 5 bases and V by 8 bases; bases with no gene match: 14. Germline CDR1 and CDR2: GTSNPN and SVGIG (reference sequence). The CDR3 is CARSMGLAGDTGELFF. CDR3 bases: TGTGCCCGATCTATGGGGCTAGCGGGGGATACCGGGGAGCTGTTTTTT.

The gene calls are TRBV9 and TRBJ2-1; TRBD2 matches 8 bases. V was clipped by 3 bases and J by 2 bases; unmatched bases: 13. This CDR3 is built from 18 residues. Germline loops: CDR1 SGDLS, CDR2 YYNGEE. The CDR3 DNA reads TGTGCCAGCAGCGAGAGAGGGGATAGCGGGGCGGCCTACAATGAGCAGTTCTTC. This sequence encodes CASSERGDSGAAYNEQFF.

This chain connects TRBV27 to TRBJ1-5; D possibly corresponds to TRBD1 (5 bases). Looked up from germline, CDR1 is MNHEY and CDR2 is SMNVEV (reference sequence). The CDR3 runs to 16 residues. Trimming removed 6 bases at V and 1 base at J, with 16 bases between. The CDR3 sequence: CASSLGGTVSNQPQHF. For the CDR3, the DNA is TGTGCCAGCAGCCTCGGAGGGACTGTAAGCAATCAGCCCCAGCATTTT.

The chain joins TRBV5-1 to TRBJ2-3; the D gene is possibly TRBD1 (6 bases). The length of the CDR3 is 16 residues. Germline loops: CDR1 SGHRS, CDR2 YFSETQ. Between the trimmed V and J ends, which lost 3 bases and 0 bases, there was a span of 14 bases. The CDR3 protein is CASSSYTGTSTDTQYF. The CDR3 DNA follows: TGCGCCAGCAGCTCTTATACCGGGACAAGCACAGATACGCAGTATTTT.

This clone was observed a few times. The chain recombines TRBV7-8 with TRBJ1-2; D gene uncertain. There are 15 residues in the CDR3. CDR1 SGHVS and CDR2 FQNEAQ come from the germline V gene. Trimming pared 5 bases from V and 3 bases from J, leaving 16 bases between. This CDR3 reads CASSHSENFYYGYTF. CDR3 DNA: TGTGCCAGCAGCCACTCCGAGAATTTTTACTATGGCTACACCTTC.

J is TRBJ1-1 and V is TRBV6-2 or TRBV6-3; D is undetermined. CDR1 MNHEY and CDR2 SVGEGT come from the germline V gene. V shed 2 bases and J shed 11 bases, with 9 bases lying between them. The CDR3 is 11 amino acids. CDR3 protein: CASSYGSGAFF. CDR3 DNA sequence: TGTGCCAGCAGTTACGGCTCTGGTGCTTTCTTT.

V usage is TRBV7-2 and J usage is TRBJ2-1; 9 nucleotides line up with TRBD2. Germline CDR1 reads SGHTA; CDR2 reads FQGNSA. The CDR3 has 16 residues. The V and J ends lost 5 bases and 8 bases, in that order; junction bases with no gene match: 13. Here the CDR3 DNA reads TGTGCCAGCAGCCCCGGAGGCGGGGGGGCTCGCTATGAGCAGTTCTTC. Translation gives CASSPGGGGARYEQFF.

This rearrangement joins TRBV3-1 (or the pseudogene TRBV3-2) to TRBJ1-6; TRBD1 agrees at 8 bases. Germline assignment: CDR1 LGHDT and CDR2 YNNKEL (reference sequence). After removal of 4 bases from V and 9 bases from J, the junction contained 5 bases not matched to a gene. This CDR3 contains 14 residues. CDR3 region: CASSRGQGGSPLHF. Here the CDR3 DNA reads TGTGCCAGCAGCCGCGGACAGGGAGGTTCACCCCTCCACTTT.

This clone occurred a few times. The J gene is TRBJ2-2, the V gene TRBV5-8, with TRBD1 matching 12 bases. This CDR3 is 17 amino acids long. Per the germline V gene, CDR1 is SGHTS and CDR2 is YDEGEE. The V and J ends lost 1 base and 5 bases, in that order; junction bases with no gene match: 6. In nucleotides, the CDR3 is TGTGCCAGCAGCTTGTGGGACAGGGGGCGCAGGACCGGGGAGCTGTTTTTT. It encodes CASSLWDRGRRTGELFF.

The chain couples TRBV6-5 to TRBJ1-5, with D uncertain. Trimming took 0 bases from V and 6 from J, leaving 12 bases between them. The CDR3 contains 15 residues. Germline CDR1 reads MNHEY; CDR2 reads SVGAGI. In DNA, the CDR3 is TGTGCCAGCAGTTACTCGACGGGGATGGGTCAGCCCCAGCATTTT. This codes for CASSYSTGMGQPQHF.

The rearrangement uses TRBV6-5 and TRBJ2-4, with D tentatively TRBD1 (6 bases). The CDR3 loop spans 14 amino acids. Germline CDR1 and CDR2: MNHEY and SVGAGI. Trimming removed 8 bases at V and 0 bases at J, with 11 bases between. The CDR3 bases are TGTGCCAGCCGACAGGATGGAGCCAAAAACATTCAGTACTTC. It codes for CASRQDGAKNIQYF.

This clone has just one count. This chain uses TRBV2 with TRBJ2-1; perhaps TRBD2 as D (5 bases). V was pared by 5 bases and J by 2 bases, with 10 bases between. The CDR3 spans 14 residues. Germline CDR1 and CDR2: SNHLY and FYNNEI. CDR3 protein: CASSLTSTYNEQFF. In DNA, the CDR3 is TGTGCCAGCAGTCTTACTAGTACCTACAATGAGCAGTTCTTC.

A few counts support this clone. This chain's CDR3 is CASSYALGAGGTDTQYF. The CDR3 DNA follows: TGTGCCAGCAGCTACGCACTGGGAGCGGGGGGCACAGATACGCAGTATTTT. The V gene is TRBV11-2, the J gene TRBJ2-3, with TRBD2 matching over 8 bases. There are 17 residues in the CDR3. V trimming: 4 bases; J trimming: 1 base; junction bases outside the gene matches: 10. The germline V gene encodes CDR1 SGHAT and CDR2 FQNNGV.

This clone was picked up a small number of times. Other DNA sequences in the same sample also yield this CDR3. DNA for the CDR3: TGTGCCAGCAGTTCAGGGGTAGCCAAAAACATTCAGTACTTC. Residues: CASSSGVAKNIQYF. The V gene is TRBV27, the J gene TRBJ2-4; tentatively, D is TRBD1 (6 bases). The CDR3 consists of 14 residues. CDR1 is MNHEY and CDR2 is SMNVEV in the germline V gene (reference sequence). V was shortened by 4 bases and J by 0 bases, with 7 bases between the two germline ends.

The rearrangement uses TRBV6-5 and TRBJ1-2, with D perhaps matching TRBD1 (5 bases). Trimming took 0 bases from V and 7 from J, leaving 12 bases between them. CDR3 size: 14 residues. Germline assignment: CDR1 MNHEY and CDR2 SVGAGI. The DNA for the CDR3 is TGTGCCAGCAGTTACTCCAGGGCCATCGGTGGCTACACCTTC. This sequence encodes CASSYSRAIGGYTF.

The DNA for the CDR3 is TGTGCCAGCAAGCCAGGGGGCTTTGGCTACACCTTC. As protein: CASKPGGFGYTF. V is TRBV2 and J is TRBJ1-2, with 8 bases fitting TRBD1. The CDR3 consists of 12 residues. V gave up 7 bases and J gave up 7 bases; unmatched junction bases: 5. Germline CDR1 SNHLY, CDR2 FYNNEI.